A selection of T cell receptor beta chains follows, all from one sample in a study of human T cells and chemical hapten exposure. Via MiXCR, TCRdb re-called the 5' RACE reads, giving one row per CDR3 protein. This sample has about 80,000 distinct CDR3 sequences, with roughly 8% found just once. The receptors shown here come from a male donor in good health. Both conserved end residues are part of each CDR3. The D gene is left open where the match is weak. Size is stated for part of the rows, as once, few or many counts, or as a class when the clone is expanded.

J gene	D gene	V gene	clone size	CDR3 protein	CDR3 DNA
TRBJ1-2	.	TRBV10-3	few	CAISERKYIKDGYTF	TGTGCCATCAGTGAGAGGAAGTATATAAAGGATGGCTACACCTTC
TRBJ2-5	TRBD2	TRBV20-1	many	CSARAGLGQETQYF	TGCAGTGCTAGAGCGGGACTAGGGCAAGAGACCCAGTACTTC
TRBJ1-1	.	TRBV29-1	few	CSVEMGPGEAFF	TGCAGCGTTGAAATGGGGCCGGGTGAAGCTTTCTTT
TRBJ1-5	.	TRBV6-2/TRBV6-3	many	CASSYSGPAPPQPQHF	TGTGCCAGCAGTTACTCCGGGCCCGCGCCGCCTCAGCCCCAGCATTTT
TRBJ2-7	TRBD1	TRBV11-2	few	CASSPPGGLSTYEQYF	TGTGCCAGCAGCCCCCCAGGGGGCTTATCGACCTACGAGCAGTACTTC
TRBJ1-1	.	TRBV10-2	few	CASTVTGGNTEAFF	TGCGCCAGCACCGTAACCGGAGGGAACACTGAAGCTTTCTTT
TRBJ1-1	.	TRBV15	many	CATSSNTRRNTEAFF	TGTGCCACCAGCAGTAATACCAGGAGGAACACTGAAGCTTTCTTT
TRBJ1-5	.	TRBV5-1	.	CASSLTGSGQPQHF	TGCGCCAGCAGCTTGACCGGGTCAGGTCAGCCCCAGCATTTT
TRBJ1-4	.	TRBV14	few	CASSQVRGVNEKLFF	TGTGCCAGCAGCCAAGTTCGGGGAGTTAATGAAAAACTGTTTTTT
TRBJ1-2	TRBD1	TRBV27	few	CASTGLSTGGGYTF	TGTGCCAGTACAGGACTTAGTACAGGGGGAGGCTACACCTTC
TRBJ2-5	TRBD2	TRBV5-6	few	CASSFRGGQTQYF	TGTGCCAGCAGCTTTCGCGGGGGACAGACCCAGTACTTC
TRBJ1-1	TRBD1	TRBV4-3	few	CASSLYLDRADTEAFF	TGCGCCAGCAGCCTCTACTTGGACAGGGCGGACACTGAAGCTTTCTTT
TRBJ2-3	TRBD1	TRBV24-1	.	CATSLGDSHTDTQYF	TGTGCCACCAGTTTAGGGGACAGCCACACAGATACGCAGTATTTT
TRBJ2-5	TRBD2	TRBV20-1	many	CSANPSGGRTQETQYF	TGCAGTGCTAACCCTAGCGGCGGGAGGACCCAAGAGACCCAGTACTTC
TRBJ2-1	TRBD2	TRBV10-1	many	CASSESLAALNEQFF	TGCGCCAGCAGTGAGTCTCTAGCGGCCCTCAATGAGCAGTTCTTC
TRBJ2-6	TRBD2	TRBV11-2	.	CASSPRLAGGAGANVLTF	TGTGCCAGCAGCCCCCGACTAGCGGGAGGGGCTGGGGCCAACGTCCTGACTTTC
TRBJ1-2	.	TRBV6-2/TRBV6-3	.	CASSYSTANYGYTF	TGTGCCAGCAGTTACTCGACAGCTAACTATGGCTACACCTTC
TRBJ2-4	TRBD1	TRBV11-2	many	CASSSDGTGVGYF	TGTGCCAGCAGCTCAGACGGGACAGGGGTAGGGTACTTC
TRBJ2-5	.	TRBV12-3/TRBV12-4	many	CASSLAMPLGLGRPRSVQYF	TGTGCCAGCAGTTTAGCGATGCCGCTCGGACTGGGGAGGCCAAGAAGTGTCCAGTACTTC
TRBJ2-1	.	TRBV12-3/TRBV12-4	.	CASTWTQYNEQFF	TGTGCCAGCACTTGGACACAGTACAATGAGCAGTTCTTC
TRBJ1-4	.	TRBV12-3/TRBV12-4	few	CASSPHIATNEKLFF	TGTGCCAGCAGTCCTCACATCGCAACTAATGAAAAACTGTTTTTT
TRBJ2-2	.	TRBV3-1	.	CASSQGGQNTGELFF	TGTGCCAGCAGCCAAGGCGGCCAGAACACCGGGGAGCTGTTTTTT
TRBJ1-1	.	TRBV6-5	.	CASSSRGSWTEFEPAEAFF	TGTGCCAGCAGTTCCCGTGGTTCGTGGACGGAATTCGAACCAGCTGAAGCTTTCTTT
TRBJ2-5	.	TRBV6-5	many	CASSYSGGGFTETQYF	TGTGCCAGCAGTTACTCGGGGGGTGGTTTTACGGAGACCCAGTACTTC
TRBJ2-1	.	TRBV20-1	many	CSASKGGNEQFF	TGCAGTGCTAGCAAGGGGGGCAATGAGCAGTTCTTC
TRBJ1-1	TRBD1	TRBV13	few	CASSPRTGLTEAFF	TGTGCCAGCAGCCCCAGGACAGGGCTCACTGAAGCTTTCTTT
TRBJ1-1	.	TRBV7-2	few	CASSRQGSEAFF	TGTGCCAGCAGCCGCCAGGGATCTGAAGCTTTCTTT
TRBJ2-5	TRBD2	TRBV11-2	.	CASSRGGLEGETRYF	TGTGCCAGCAGCCGGGGGGGACTGGAGGGAGAGACCCGGTACTTC
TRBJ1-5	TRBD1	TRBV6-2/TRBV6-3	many	CASTIRGQGGNQPQHF	TGTGCCAGCACCATTCGCGGACAGGGTGGCAATCAGCCCCAGCATTTT
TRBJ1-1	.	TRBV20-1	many	CSARLTDTEAFF	TGCAGTGCTCGTCTAACGGACACTGAAGCTTTCTTT
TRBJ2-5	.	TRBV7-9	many	CASSPNVGLGETQYF	TGTGCCAGCAGTCCGAACGTGGGCCTCGGAGAGACCCAGTACTTC
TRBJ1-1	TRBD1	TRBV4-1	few	CASSYGQGAEAFF	TGCGCCAGCAGCTATGGACAGGGGGCTGAAGCTTTCTTT
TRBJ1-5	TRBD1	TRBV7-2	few	CASSIRTGSLQPQHF	TGTGCCAGCAGCATCCGGACAGGGTCGCTTCAGCCCCAGCATTTT
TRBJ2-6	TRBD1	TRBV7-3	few	CASSPGGVSSGANVLTF	TGTGCCAGCAGCCCAGGGGGCGTGAGCTCTGGGGCCAACGTCCTGACTTTC
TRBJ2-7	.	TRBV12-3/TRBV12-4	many	CASSLSTGEQYF	TGTGCCAGCAGTTTATCAACTGGCGAGCAGTACTTC
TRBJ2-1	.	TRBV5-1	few	CASSGSAALSSYNEQFF	TGCGCCAGTTCCGGGTCAGCTGCACTAAGCTCCTACAATGAGCAGTTCTTC
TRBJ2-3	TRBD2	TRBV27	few	CASSILSGYTDTQYF	TGTGCCAGCAGTATCCTTAGCGGGTACACAGATACGCAGTATTTT
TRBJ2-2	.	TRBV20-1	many	CSARSENTGELFF	TGCAGTGCTCGTTCTGAGAACACCGGGGAGCTGTTTTTT
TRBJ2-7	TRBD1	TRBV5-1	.	CASSLYGTGVISYEQYF	TGCGCCAGCAGCTTGTACGGGACAGGGGTCATATCCTACGAGCAGTACTTC
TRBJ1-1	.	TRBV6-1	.	CASSERENTEAFF	TGTGCCAGCAGTGAGCGGGAGAACACTGAAGCTTTCTTT
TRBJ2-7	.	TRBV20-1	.	CSAKGTSHPYEQYF	TGCAGTGCAAAAGGGACATCGCACCCCTACGAGCAGTACTTC
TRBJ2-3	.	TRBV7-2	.	CASSFAPWTDEEITQYF	TGTGCCAGCAGCTTCGCCCCATGGACAGACGAGGAGATTACGCAGTATTTT